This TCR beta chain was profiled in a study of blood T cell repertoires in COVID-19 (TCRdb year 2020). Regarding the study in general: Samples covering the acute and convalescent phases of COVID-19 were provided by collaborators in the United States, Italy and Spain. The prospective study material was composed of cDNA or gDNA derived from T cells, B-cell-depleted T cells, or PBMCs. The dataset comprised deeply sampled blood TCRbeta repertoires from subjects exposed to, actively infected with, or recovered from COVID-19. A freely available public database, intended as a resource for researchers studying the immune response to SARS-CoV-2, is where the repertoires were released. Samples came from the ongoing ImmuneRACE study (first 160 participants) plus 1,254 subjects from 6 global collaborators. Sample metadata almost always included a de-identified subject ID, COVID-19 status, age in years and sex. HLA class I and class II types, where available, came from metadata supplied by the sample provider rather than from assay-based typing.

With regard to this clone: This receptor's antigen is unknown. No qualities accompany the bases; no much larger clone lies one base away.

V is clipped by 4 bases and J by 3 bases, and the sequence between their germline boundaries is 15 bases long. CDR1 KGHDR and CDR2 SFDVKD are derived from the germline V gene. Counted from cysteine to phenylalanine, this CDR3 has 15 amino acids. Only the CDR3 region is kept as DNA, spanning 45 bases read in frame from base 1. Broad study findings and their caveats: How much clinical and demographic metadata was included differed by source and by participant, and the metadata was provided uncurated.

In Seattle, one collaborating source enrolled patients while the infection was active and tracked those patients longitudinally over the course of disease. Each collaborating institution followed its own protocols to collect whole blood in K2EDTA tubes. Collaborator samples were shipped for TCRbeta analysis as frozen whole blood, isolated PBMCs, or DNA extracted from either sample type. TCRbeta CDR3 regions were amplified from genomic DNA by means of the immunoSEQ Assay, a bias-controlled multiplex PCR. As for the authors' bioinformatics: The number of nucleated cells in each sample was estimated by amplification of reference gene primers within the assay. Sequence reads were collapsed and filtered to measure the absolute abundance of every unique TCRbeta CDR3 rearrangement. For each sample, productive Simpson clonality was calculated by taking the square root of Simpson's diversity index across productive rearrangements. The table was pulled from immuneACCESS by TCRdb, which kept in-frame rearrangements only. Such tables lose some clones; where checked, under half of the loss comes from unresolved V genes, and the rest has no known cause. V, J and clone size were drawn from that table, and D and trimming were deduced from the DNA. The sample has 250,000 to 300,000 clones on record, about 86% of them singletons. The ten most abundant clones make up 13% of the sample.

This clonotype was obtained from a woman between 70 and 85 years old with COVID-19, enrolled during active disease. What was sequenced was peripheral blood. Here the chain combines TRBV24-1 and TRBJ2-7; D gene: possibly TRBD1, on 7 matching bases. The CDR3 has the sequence CATSDPTQGGYEQYF. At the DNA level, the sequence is TGTGCCACCAGTGACCCGACTCAGGGGGGCTACGAGCAGTACTTC.